These 2 T cell receptor beta chains share one sample of origin, sequenced in a study of human T cells and chemical hapten exposure. Time point denoted: pre-sensitization, week 0. Treatment given: therapeutic diphenylcyclopropenone sensitization with weekly scalp DPC. RNA extraction used unfractionated whole blood as the source of total RNA. One entry per CDR3 protein, called by TCRdb with MiXCR from the RACE reads. The sample yields approximately 50,000 distinct CDR3 sequences, approximately 9.6% seen once. Sequencing used whole blood, obtained in connection with sensitization to the hapten diphenylcyclopropenone (DPC). The origin of the receptors is a woman between 25 and 40 years old with alopecia areata. Some clones in this sample may be carry-over from other donors' samples.

This clonotype was picked up a small number of times. This chain joins TRBV3-1 and TRBJ2-4, with 9 bases fitting TRBD1. From germline, CDR1 is LGHDT and CDR2 YNNKEL (reference sequence). This CDR3 is 16 amino acids long. J was trimmed by 7 bases and V by 2 bases; bases with no gene match: 9. For the CDR3, the DNA is TGTGCCAGCAGCCAATCACCGGGACAGGGTAGCAACATTCAGTACTTC. This encodes CASSQSPGQGSNIQYF.

The chain recombines TRBV6-4 with TRBJ2-3, with TRBD1 as a possible D gene (5 bases). The V end lost 5 bases, the J end lost 0 bases, and 9 bases lay between the germline ends. Germline V gene lookup returns CDR1 MRHNA and CDR2 SNTAGT. The CDR3 sequence is 14 residues long. The CDR3 reads CASSLDTSTDTQYF. DNA for the CDR3: TGTGCCAGCAGTCTGGACACAAGCACAGATACGCAGTATTTT.